A single sample gave rise to the 17 T cell receptor beta chains below, sequenced in a study of blood T cell repertoires in COVID-19 (dated by TCRdb to about 2020). Receptors were amplified or captured by the immunoSEQ multiplex PCR assay. This immuneACCESS table, as held by TCRdb, lists in-frame sequences with V and J called but not all clones. Of the missing ones, under half trace to an unresolved V gene in checked studies; the others have no known cause. This sample has over 100,000 clones in its table, and 65% to 90% of those were observed once. The biggest ten clones account for about 11% of the sample. The sample taken for sequencing was peripheral blood. The origin of the receptors is a man older than 75 with acute or convalescent COVID-19.

The chain employs TRBV5-7 and TRBJ1-2; D might be TRBD1 (6 bases). TRBV5-7 is noted as an ORF with a role that remains uncertain. Between the trimmed V and J ends, which lost 0 bases and 5 bases, there was a span of 11 bases. This CDR3 spans 14 amino acids. The CDR3 region is CASSLGRGLYGYTF. The CDR3 nucleotides are TGTGCCAGCAGCTTGGGCAGGGGCCTTTATGGCTACACCTTC.

The J gene is TRBJ2-2, the V gene TRBV5-4, with 9 bases aligning to TRBD1. The ends lost 4 bases at V and 3 bases at J; junction bases unmatched: 7. Germline loops: CDR1 SGHNT, CDR2 YYREEE (reference sequence). This CDR3 has 16 amino acids. CDR3 loop: CASSTYRGRDTGELFF. The CDR3 nucleotides read TGTGCCAGCAGCACTTACAGGGGGCGCGACACCGGGGAGCTGTTTTTT.

The CDR3 DNA follows: TGTGCCAGCAGTTTATGGGGGGGAGGGGTGAATTCACCCCTCCACTTT. It specifies CASSLWGGGVNSPLHF. J is TRBJ1-6 and V is TRBV28, with a weak D call TRBD1 (5 bases). CDR1 is MDHEN and CDR2 is SYDVKM in the germline V gene. V dropped 0 bases and J dropped 7 bases, with 13 bases sitting between them. The CDR3 has 16 residues. The whole variable domain, filled in from reference TRBV28 and TRBJ1-6, reads DVKVTQSSRYLVKRTGEKVFLECVQDMDHENMFWYRQDPGLGLRLIYFSYDVKMKEKGDIPEGYSVSREKKERFSLILESASTNQTSMYLCASSLWGGGVNSPLHFGNGTRLTVT.

CDR3 coding DNA: TGTGCCAGCAGTCTAGACAGCGGCACTGAAGCTTTCTTT. Translating gives CASSLDSGTEAFF. The V gene is TRBV12-3 or TRBV12-4, the J gene TRBJ1-1, with a weak D call TRBD1 (5 bases). CDR3 size: 13 residues. Trimming took off 5 bases at V and 4 bases at J, with 11 bases between the two ends.

The CDR3 spells CASSSGYGSRYTF. The CDR3 coding sequence is TGTGCCAGCAGTTCAGGTTATGGGTCGCGCTACACCTTC. The V gene is TRBV6-5, the J gene TRBJ1-2; D call uncertain. This CDR3 has 13 amino acids. Germline lookup yields CDR1 MNHEY and CDR2 SVGAGI. V lost 4 bases to trimming and J lost 9 bases, with 15 bases between them.

The V gene is TRBV6-5, the J gene TRBJ2-7, with D perhaps matching TRBD1 (6 bases). Germline values: CDR1 MNHEY, CDR2 SVGAGI. Trimming removed 2 bases from V and 2 bases from J, with 13 bases in between. The CDR3 loop spans 15 amino acids. The CDR3 DNA is TGTGCCAGCAGTTACGGGCTACAGGGTACCTACGAGCAGTACTTC. It yields the protein CASSYGLQGTYEQYF.

The rearrangement joins TRBV5-1 to TRBJ2-7; 8 positions match TRBD2. Germline CDR1 and CDR2: SGHRS and YFSETQ. The CDR3 extends over 14 amino acids. The junction had 3 bases not matched to a gene; V was cut back by 4 bases and J by 0 bases. The DNA of the CDR3 is TGCGCCAGCAGCATCGGACTAGCCTCCTACGAGCAGTACTTC. Translated, it gives CASSIGLASYEQYF.

This rearrangement joins TRBV14 to TRBJ1-1, with D unresolved. The CDR3 extends over 14 amino acids. Germline V gene sequence: CDR1 SGHDN, CDR2 FVKESK. V lost 1 base and J 1 base, leaving 7 bases between the germline ends. CDR3 protein: CASSQAHGNTEAFF. DNA of the CDR3: TGTGCCAGCAGCCAAGCCCACGGGAACACTGAAGCTTTCTTT.

V is TRBV7-2 and J is TRBJ1-1; no clear D gene. From germline, CDR1 is SGHTA and CDR2 FQGNSA. CDR3 size: 11 residues. Between the trimmed V and J ends, which lost 7 bases and 3 bases, there was a span of 6 bases. The CDR3 region is CASKRYTEAFF. CDR3 in DNA: TGTGCCAGCAAGCGATACACTGAAGCTTTCTTT.

V is TRBV21-1 and J is TRBJ2-3; whether TRBD1, the table's D call, matches the DNA was not checked. TRBV21-1 is described as a pseudogene. This CDR3 region has 19 residues. The CDR3, as DNA: TGTGCCAGCAGCAAAAAATCCCTCGTAACAGGGTCGACCACAGATACGCAGTATTTT. This sequence encodes CASSKKSLVTGSTTDTQYF.

Of note for this clone: The junction departs from germline at one end; a sequencing error may be responsible. The V gene is TRBV28, the J gene TRBJ1-5; a possible D gene is TRBD1 (5 bases). From germline, CDR1 is MDHEN and CDR2 SYDVKM. This CDR3 spans 15 amino acids. The CDR3 is CAGSGAPYSNQPQHF. The CDR3 nucleotides are TGTGCCGGCAGTGGGGCCCCTTATAGCAATCAGCCCCAGCATTTT.

V is TRBV7-2 and J is TRBJ1-1; TRBD1 is a possible D gene (5 bases). Deletions cut 6 bases from V and 0 bases from J, with 11 bases between. This CDR3 region has 14 residues. Germline-derived CDR1 and CDR2 are SGHTA and FQGNSA. This CDR3 reads CASSMKGVNTEAFF. The CDR3 DNA reads TGTGCCAGCAGTATGAAAGGGGTGAACACTGAAGCTTTCTTT.

This clone was detected only once. J is TRBJ2-7 and V is TRBV24-1, with 8 bases identical to TRBD1. V shed 9 bases, J shed 7 bases, and the junction held 10 bases outside the gene matches. Germline V gene sequence: CDR1 KGHDR, CDR2 SFDVKD. The CDR3 runs 13 residues. CDR3 protein: CATSRGQATEQYF. CDR3 in DNA: TGTGCCACCTCCCGGGGACAGGCTACGGAGCAGTACTTC.

This clone was detected once. V is TRBV28 and J is TRBJ2-1; weak D call: TRBD1 (6 bases). The CDR3 extends over 16 amino acids. V was shortened by 6 bases and J by 4 bases, with 19 bases between the two germline ends. CDR1 MDHEN and CDR2 SYDVKM come from the germline V gene. CDR3 in DNA: TGTGCCAGCAGGCCCACAGGGTTTGTCGGTTACAATGAGCAGTTCTTC. Translation: CASRPTGFVGYNEQFF.

The rearrangement links TRBV19 to TRBJ2-7; perhaps TRBD2 as D (5 bases). Germline V gene sequence: CDR1 LNHDA, CDR2 SQIVND (reference sequence). The CDR3 runs 14 residues. Trimming removed 5 bases from V and 2 bases from J, with 13 bases in between. CDR3 loop: CASSSPGSTYEQYF. The CDR3 nucleotides are TGTGCCAGTAGTTCCCCGGGGTCAACCTACGAGCAGTACTTC. The variable domain in full, with the rest retrieved from reference TRBV19 and TRBJ2-7, is DGGITQSPKYLFRKEGQNVTLSCEQNLNHDAMYWYRQDPGQGLRLIYYSQIVNDFQKGDIAEGYSVSREKKESFPLTVTSAQKNPTAFYLCASSSPGSTYEQYFGPGTRLTVT.

V gene TRBV6-5 combines with J gene TRBJ2-7; possibly TRBD1 for D (7 bases). V lost 2 bases and J lost 2, with 13 bases in between. The CDR3 extends over 15 amino acids. Germline assignment: CDR1 MNHEY and CDR2 SVGAGI. The CDR3 sequence: CASSYKEGATYEQYF. The CDR3 bases are TGTGCCAGCAGTTACAAGGAGGGGGCCACCTACGAGCAGTACTTC.

The chain links TRBV29-1 to TRBJ2-3, with 12 bases that match TRBD1. V trimming: 3 bases; J trimming: 5 bases; junction bases outside the gene matches: 9. Germline V gene sequence: CDR1 SQVTM, CDR2 ANQGSEA. The CDR3 consists of 16 residues. The CDR3 coding sequence is TGCAGCGTTGATCTGGGGACAGGGGGCTTCAGAGATACGCAGTATTTT. Its translation: CSVDLGTGGFRDTQYF.